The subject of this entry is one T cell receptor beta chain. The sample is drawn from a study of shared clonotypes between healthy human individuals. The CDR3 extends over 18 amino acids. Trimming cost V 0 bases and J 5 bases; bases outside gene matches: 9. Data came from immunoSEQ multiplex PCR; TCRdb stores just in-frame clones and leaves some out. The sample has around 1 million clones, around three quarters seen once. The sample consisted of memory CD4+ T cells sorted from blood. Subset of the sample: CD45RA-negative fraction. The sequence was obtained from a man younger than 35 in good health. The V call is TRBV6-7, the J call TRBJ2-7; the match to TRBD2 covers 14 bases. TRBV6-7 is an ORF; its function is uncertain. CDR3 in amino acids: CASSYSTGLAGVGDEQYF. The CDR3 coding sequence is TGTGCCAGCAGTTACTCGACGGGACTAGCGGGAGTTGGCGACGAGCAGTACTTC.